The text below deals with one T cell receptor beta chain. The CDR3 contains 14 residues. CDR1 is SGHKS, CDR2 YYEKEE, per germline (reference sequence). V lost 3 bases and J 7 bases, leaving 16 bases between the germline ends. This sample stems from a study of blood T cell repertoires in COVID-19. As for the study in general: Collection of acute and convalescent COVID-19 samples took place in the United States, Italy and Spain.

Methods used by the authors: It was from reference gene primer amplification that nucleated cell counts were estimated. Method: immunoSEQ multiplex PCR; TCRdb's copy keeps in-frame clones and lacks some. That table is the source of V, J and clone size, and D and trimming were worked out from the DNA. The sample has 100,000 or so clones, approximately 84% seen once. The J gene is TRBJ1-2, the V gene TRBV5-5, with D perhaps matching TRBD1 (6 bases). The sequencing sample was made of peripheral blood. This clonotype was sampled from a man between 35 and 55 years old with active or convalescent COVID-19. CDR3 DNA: TGTGCCAGCAGCTCCACACAGGGACGAGGTGGCTACACCTTC. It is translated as CASSSTQGRGGYTF.